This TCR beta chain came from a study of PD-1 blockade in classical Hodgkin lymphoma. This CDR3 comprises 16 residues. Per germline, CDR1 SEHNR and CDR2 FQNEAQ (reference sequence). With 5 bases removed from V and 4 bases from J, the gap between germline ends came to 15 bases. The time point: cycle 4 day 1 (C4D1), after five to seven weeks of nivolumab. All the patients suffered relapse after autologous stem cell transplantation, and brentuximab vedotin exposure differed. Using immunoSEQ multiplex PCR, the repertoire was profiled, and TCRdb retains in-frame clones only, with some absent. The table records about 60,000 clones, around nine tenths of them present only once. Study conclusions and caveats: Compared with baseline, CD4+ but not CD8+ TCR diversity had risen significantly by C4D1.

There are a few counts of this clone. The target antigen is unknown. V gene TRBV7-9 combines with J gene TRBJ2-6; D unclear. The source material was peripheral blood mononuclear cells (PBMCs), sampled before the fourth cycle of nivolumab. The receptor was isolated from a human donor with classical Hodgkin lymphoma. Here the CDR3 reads CASSPTPGRGANVLTF. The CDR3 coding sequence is TGTGCCAGCAGCCCGACTCCAGGTCGCGGGGCCAACGTCCTGACTTTC.